This T cell receptor beta chain originates from a study of T cells in localized non-small cell lung cancer. This table comes from immunoSEQ multiplex PCR, and its TCRdb copy is limited to in-frame clones, with some not included. The data hold roughly 84,000 clones, with more than 70% observed a single time. Study-wide findings and caveats: Heterogeneity within the tumor remains possible, as just one region underwent sequencing. Detection in adjacent lung was observed for a median roughly 62 of the top 100 tumor clones. Tumor showed lower T cell clonality than uninvolved adjacent lung, where it was highest. In the blood, greater T cell density corresponded to longer overall survival.

As regards this clone: Its antigen is unknown.

V trimming: 5 bases; J trimming: 4 bases; junction bases outside the gene matches: 7. Germline loops: CDR1 SEHNR, CDR2 FQNEAQ (reference sequence). This CDR3 is 15 amino acids long. Sequencing used peripheral blood, obtained before any cancer treatment. This receptor was taken from a woman aged 35 to 75 with stage I squamous cell lung carcinoma. The chain carries TRBV7-9 and TRBJ1-2, with 10 bases fitting TRBD1. The CDR3 reads CASSEGTGELYGYTF. The CDR3 DNA follows: TGTGCCAGCAGCGAGGGGACAGGGGAACTCTATGGCTACACCTTC.